This entry lists 5 T cell receptor beta chains sequenced from one sample in a study of cytomegalovirus exposure and HLA in healthy donors. The primer mix had 60 Vbeta and 13 Jbeta primers. Method: immunoSEQ multiplex PCR; TCRdb's copy keeps in-frame clones and lacks some. Of 120,000 or so clones listed, 17% were seen once; the top ten hold 2.9%. The sequencing input was PBMCs. Source of these receptors: a female donor in good health and CMV-seropositive.

The chain recombines TRBV7-9 with TRBJ1-2, with 8 bases identical to TRBD1. Looked up from germline, CDR1 is SEHNR and CDR2 is FQNEAQ (reference sequence). The CDR3 consists of 15 residues. J lost 2 bases, V lost 1 base, and 3 bases had no gene match. The CDR3 region has the DNA TGTGCCAGCAGCTTAGTGGGGGACAGGAACTATGGCTACACCTTC. Its protein is CASSLVGDRNYGYTF.

CDR3: CASTRVVAGGVSYNEQFF. The CDR3 DNA follows: TGTGCCAGCACCCGGGTGGTAGCGGGGGGTGTCTCCTACAATGAGCAGTTCTTC. This sequence joins TRBV27 and TRBJ2-1, with 10 bases identical to TRBD2. Per the germline V gene, CDR1 is MNHEY and CDR2 is SMNVEV (reference sequence). V dropped 7 bases and J dropped 0; count of bases not matched to a gene: 12. The CDR3 totals 18 residues.

The chain employs TRBV5-6 and TRBJ2-3; 7 positions match TRBD1. Germline loops: CDR1 SGHDT, CDR2 YYEEEE. V lost 3 bases to trimming and J lost 3 bases; unmatched junction nucleotides: 4. CDR3 length equals 14 residues. The CDR3 spells CASSSRQGTDTQYF. The DNA of the CDR3 is TGTGCCAGCAGCTCTAGACAGGGAACAGATACGCAGTATTTT.

The chain joins TRBV5-1 to TRBJ2-7; 10 nucleotides match TRBD1. The CDR3 contains 14 residues. Losses at the gene ends were 0 bases for V and 7 bases for J; bases not matched to a gene: 4. The germline V gene encodes CDR1 SGHRS and CDR2 YFSETQ. CDR3 sequence reads: CASSLGQGALEQYF. In DNA, the CDR3 is TGCGCCAGCAGCTTGGGACAGGGGGCTTTGGAGCAGTACTTC.

The chain employs TRBV9 and TRBJ2-5, with a tentative D call TRBD2 (6 bases). The germline V gene encodes CDR1 SGDLS and CDR2 YYNGEE. CDR3 length: 13 residues. Trimming took 3 bases from V and 5 from J, leaving 11 bases between them. This CDR3 reads CASSGRAEETQYF. CDR3 nucleotides: TGTGCCAGCAGCGGGAGGGCCGAGGAGACCCAGTACTTC.